This T cell receptor beta chain was profiled in a study of T cell clones after liver transplantation. Libraries were prepared by immunoSEQ multiplex PCR; TCRdb keeps only in-frame clonotypes and omits some of them. The sample has tens of thousands of clones, about 82% seen once. The CDR3 sequence is 14 residues long. The V gene lost 7 bases and the J gene lost 0 bases, with 12 bases spanning the gap. CDR1 and CDR2 from the germline V gene are SEHNR and FQNEAQ (reference sequence). This clone was detected only once. The sequenced sample was CD4+ T cells from blood, obtained roughly 3.5 years after liver transplant. The rearrangement uses TRBV7-9 and TRBJ1-1, with D uncertain. This receptor was taken from a human patient who received a liver transplant. Among the T cells, some may be from the graft donor. The CDR3 protein is CASTTGLMNTEAFF. CDR3 coding DNA: TGTGCCAGCACGACGGGCCTTATGAACACTGAAGCTTTCTTT.